The sequence of this T cell receptor beta chain was determined in a study of blood T cell repertoires in COVID-19. Donors of Cohort 3 who recovered were those that had two negative PCRs, clearance, or symptom resolution. Sequenced by immunoSEQ multiplex PCR; TCRdb stores in-frame clones only, minus some. This table holds a few hundred thousand clones, around nine tenths found once. The germline V and J ends were trimmed by 1 base and 0 bases, with 10 bases remaining between them. The length of the CDR3 is 16 residues. Germline values: CDR1 LNHDA, CDR2 SQIVND (reference sequence). This clone occurred a few times.

The J gene is TRBJ1-3, the V gene TRBV19; possibly TRBD1 for D (5 bases). Sequences were obtained from PBMCs or T cells enriched from blood (not recorded which). This receptor was identified in a woman aged 25 to 39 who had recovered from COVID-19. The CDR3 loop is CASSIAGDFSGNTIYF. The DNA for the CDR3 is TGTGCCAGTAGTATAGCCGGGGACTTCTCTGGAAACACCATATATTTT.